Presented here are 26 T cell receptor beta chains from one specimen sequenced in a study of beta chain features in type 1 diabetes. The authors reverse transcribed all of the isolated RNA, so sequencing captured expressed TCRB transcripts. Profiling relied on immunoSEQ multiplex PCR, and the TCRdb table lists in-frame clones only, not all of them. The sample includes 65,000 to 100,000 clones, 30% to 40% of them seen just once. The specimen sequenced was stem cell memory CD4+ T cells from blood. These receptor sequences come from a woman aged 18-29 years in good health.

CDR3 nucleotide sequence: TGTGCCACCAGCTCTCCTAGTAGGGGTACAGGGGCCAACGTCCTGACTTTC. It specifies CATSSPSRGTGANVLTF. The chain uses TRBV15 and TRBJ2-6; perhaps TRBD1 as D (5 bases). Germline V CDR1 and CDR2: LNHNV, YYDKDF (reference sequence). The V gene lost 5 bases and the J gene lost 4 bases, with 18 bases spanning the gap. This CDR3 comprises 17 residues.

This clone has only a few counts. The chain has TRBV11-2 and TRBJ2-5, with 9 bases identical to TRBD1. V lost 3 bases and J lost 4; bases outside the gene matches: 9. The CDR3 length is 16 residues. Germline CDR1 and CDR2: SGHAT and FQNNGV. The CDR3 DNA reads as TGTGCCAGCAGCTTCTACAGGGGGCGCAATACAGAGACCCAGTACTTC. Translation gives CASSFYRGRNTETQYF.

This clone came up a few times. The V gene is TRBV30, the J gene TRBJ1-5, with TRBD1 matching over 11 bases. Germline trimming cut 2 bases from V and 7 bases from J; bases unmatched to any gene: 4. There are 14 residues in the CDR3. Germline CDR1 reads GTSNPN; CDR2 reads SVGIG (reference sequence). Here the CDR3 reads CAWSPGQGGQPQHF. The CDR3 DNA follows: TGTGCCTGGAGTCCGGGACAGGGGGGCCAGCCCCAGCATTTT.

The rearrangement uses TRBV18 and TRBJ1-2; 10 bases map to TRBD1. Germline-derived CDR1 and CDR2 are KGHSH and LQKENI. CDR3 length: 17 residues. V dropped 3 bases and J dropped 1; count of bases not matched to a gene: 8. CDR3 nucleotides: TGTGCCAGCTCACCGACCGGGACAGGGGAAATTAACTATGGCTACACCTTC. Protein product: CASSPTGTGEINYGYTF.

The rearrangement links TRBV28 to TRBJ1-2, with D unresolved. The germline V gene has CDR1 MDHEN and CDR2 SYDVKM. CDR3 length: 14 residues. V was clipped by 7 bases and J by 4 bases, with 16 bases between them. CDR3 sequence: CASTQERGGYGYTF. CDR3 bases: TGTGCCAGCACCCAGGAGCGGGGAGGCTATGGCTACACCTTC.

V and J are TRBV5-6 and TRBJ1-1; D not resolved. Per the germline V gene, CDR1 is SGHDT and CDR2 is YYEEEE. Trimming stripped 0 bases from V and 1 base from J, with 10 bases between. The CDR3 consists of 15 residues. The CDR3 region has the DNA TGTGCCAGCAGCTTGGGCCGGGGATCGAACACTGAAGCTTTCTTT. Protein product: CASSLGRGSNTEAFF.

The chain has TRBV29-1 and TRBJ2-2; D unclear. The CDR3 sequence is 13 residues long. From germline, CDR1 is SQVTM and CDR2 ANQGSEA. V lost 1 base and J 6 bases, leaving 9 bases between the germline ends. CDR3 nucleotides: TGCAGCGTTGAAGTCAATGGCCCCGGGGAGCTGTTTTTT. It yields the protein CSVEVNGPGELFF.

The chain links TRBV7-2 to TRBJ1-2; no firm D call. Germline V gene sequence: CDR1 SGHTA, CDR2 FQGNSA. The CDR3 is made up of 15 amino acids. The germline V and J ends were trimmed by 5 bases and 8 bases, with 21 bases remaining between them. The CDR3 loop reads CASSEIGPWAWGYTF. The CDR3 region has the DNA TGTGCCAGCAGCGAAATCGGCCCATGGGCATGGGGCTACACCTTC.

The chain joins TRBV7-2 to TRBJ1-2; 10 nucleotides align to TRBD1. The CDR3 sequence is 15 residues long. Germline loops: CDR1 SGHTA, CDR2 FQGNSA. V shed 4 bases and J 8 bases; nucleotides not matched to a gene: 10. Here the CDR3 reads CASSSTRQGAKGYTF. CDR3 in DNA: TGTGCCAGCAGCTCTACTCGACAGGGGGCAAAGGGCTACACCTTC.

This clone has a handful of counts. The chain recombines TRBV4-1 with TRBJ2-7, with TRBD1 matching 8 bases. The CDR3 length is 15 residues. Trimming cost V 3 bases and J 5 bases; bases outside gene matches: 9. Per germline, CDR1 MGHRA and CDR2 YSYEKL. CDR3 region: CASSHGQGPMDEQYF. As DNA, the CDR3 is TGCGCCAGCAGCCATGGACAGGGTCCTATGGACGAGCAGTACTTC.

In this sample, this clone turned up a few times. The chain combines TRBV7-6 with TRBJ2-5; D may be TRBD2 (6 bases). Trimming pared 3 bases from V and 2 bases from J, leaving 16 bases between. The CDR3 loop spans 16 amino acids. Germline CDR1 reads SGHVS; CDR2 reads FNYEAQ. The CDR3 DNA reads TGTGCCAGCAGCTTTAGGCTGCCGGGACTGCAAGAGACCCAGTACTTC. Translated, it gives CASSFRLPGLQETQYF.

Details on this clone: The same CDR3 arises from other DNA sequences in this sample as well. The chain couples TRBV6-5 to TRBJ2-7; 7 bases map to TRBD1. Germline V gives CDR1 MNHEY, CDR2 SVGAGI. The junction had 5 bases not matched to a gene; V was cut back by 5 bases and J by 1 base. This CDR3 spans 14 amino acids. For the CDR3, the DNA is TGTGCCAGCAGTAGGGACAGCATATCCTACGAGCAGTACTTC. Its translation is CASSRDSISYEQYF.

The chain is built from TRBV6-1 and TRBJ2-1; perhaps TRBD1 as D (5 bases). CDR1 is MNHNS, CDR2 SASEGT, per germline. With 0 bases removed from V and 3 bases from J, the gap between germline ends came to 9 bases. The CDR3 totals 15 residues. As DNA, the CDR3 is TGTGCCAGCAGTGAAGCCGGCAGGGTCTACAATGAGCAGTTCTTC. This encodes CASSEAGRVYNEQFF.

This chain joins TRBV6-5 and TRBJ1-4, with 10 bases aligning to TRBD1. V lost 4 bases, J lost 8 bases, and 7 bases stayed unmatched. Germline V CDR1 and CDR2: MNHEY, SVGAGI. The CDR3 consists of 15 residues. CDR3 sequence: CASSSRTGGDEKLFF. CDR3 in DNA: TGTGCCAGCAGTTCTAGGACAGGGGGGGACGAAAAACTGTTTTTT.

V usage is TRBV5-1 and J usage is TRBJ2-5, with D possibly TRBD2 on 6 matching bases. The CDR3 consists of 14 residues. CDR1 and CDR2 (germline): SGHRS, YFSETQ. With 2 bases removed from V and 2 bases from J, the gap between germline ends came to 10 bases. The DNA of the CDR3 is TGCGCCAGCAGCTTAATGACTAGGCAAGAGACCCAGTACTTC. As protein: CASSLMTRQETQYF.

The sample holds a few counts of this clone. The gene calls are TRBV28 and TRBJ2-2; 7 positions agree with TRBD2. The CDR3 is 14 residues long. V lost 8 bases to trimming and J lost 3 bases; unmatched junction nucleotides: 6. The V gene's germline CDR1 is MDHEN and CDR2 SYDVKM. CDR3 nucleotides: TGTGCCAGCCGGGGAGGGCAAGACACCGGGGAGCTGTTTTTT. It specifies CASRGGQDTGELFF.

The rearrangement uses TRBV5-1 and TRBJ2-2; 8 bases fit TRBD1. J gave up 5 bases and V 4 bases, and 4 bases lay outside the gene matches. The CDR3 consists of 14 residues. Germline V lookup: CDR1 SGHRS, CDR2 YFSETQ. In DNA form, the CDR3 reads TGCGCCAGCAGCCTATGGACAGGGACCGGGGAGCTGTTTTTT. Residues: CASSLWTGTGELFF.

This clone showed up just a few times. V usage is TRBV5-1 and J usage is TRBJ2-6, with 7 bases lining up with TRBD1. V lost 4 bases to trimming and J lost 0 bases; unmatched junction nucleotides: 7. Germline CDR1 is SGHRS and CDR2 is YFSETQ. The CDR3 has 17 residues. DNA of the CDR3: TGCGCCAGCAGCCTTGGACAGGTGTACTCTGGGGCCAACGTCCTGACTTTC. Amino acid sequence: CASSLGQVYSGANVLTF.

This clone was recorded a few times. The J gene is TRBJ2-7, the V gene TRBV6-5, with unresolved D. Trimming removed 8 bases at V and 5 bases at J, with 10 bases between. Germline lookup yields CDR1 MNHEY and CDR2 SVGAGI. The length of the CDR3 is 11 residues. Here the CDR3 reads CASGDRDEQYF. DNA of the CDR3: TGTGCCAGCGGCGACCGGGACGAGCAGTACTTC.

The V call is TRBV11-1, the J call TRBJ2-3; TRBD1 matches at 8 bases. There are 16 residues in the CDR3. The trim removed 5 bases at V and 4 bases at J, leaving 11 bases unmatched. Germline-derived CDR1 and CDR2 are SGHAT and FQDESV (reference sequence). CDR3 in amino acids: CASSPRFPGGADTQYF. The CDR3 DNA follows: TGTGCCAGCAGCCCCCGTTTTCCAGGGGGCGCAGATACGCAGTATTTT.

This rearrangement joins TRBV30 to TRBJ1-2, with D perhaps TRBD1 (6 bases). Trimming removed 4 bases from V and 4 bases from J, with 22 bases in between. The length of the CDR3 is 16 residues. Germline V gives CDR1 GTSNPN, CDR2 SVGIG (reference sequence). The CDR3 nucleotides read TGTGCCTGGAAGTCGGGGGGCGCGAGATTTTCCTATGGCTACACCTTC. This translates into CAWKSGGARFSYGYTF.

This clone came up a few times. The chain uses TRBV7-9 and TRBJ2-7; 9 bases are a match to TRBD1. V lost 5 bases, J lost 5 bases, and 7 bases stayed unmatched. There are 14 residues in the CDR3. The V gene's germline CDR1 is SEHNR and CDR2 FQNEAQ (reference sequence). CDR3 residues: CASSVGTGSHEQYF. The DNA for the CDR3 is TGTGCCAGCAGCGTCGGGACAGGGAGCCACGAGCAGTACTTC.

This chain links TRBV7-8 with TRBJ2-1, with 8 bases lining up with TRBD2. Trimming cost V 4 bases and J 2 bases; bases outside gene matches: 7. Looked up from germline, CDR1 is SGHVS and CDR2 is FQNEAQ. CDR3 size: 16 residues. CDR3 amino acids: CASSSRGAGAYNEQFF. The CDR3 DNA follows: TGTGCCAGCAGCTCCCGGGGAGCGGGAGCCTACAATGAGCAGTTCTTC.

The chain joins TRBV27 to TRBJ2-4; TRBD2 is a possible D gene (5 bases). V was shortened by 6 bases and J by 2 bases, with 11 bases between the two germline ends. Germline CDR1 is MNHEY and CDR2 is SMNVEV (reference sequence). This CDR3 comprises 14 residues. CDR3 DNA sequence: TGTGCCAGCAGGTCCGCCGGGACCAAAAACATTCAGTACTTC. This codes for CASRSAGTKNIQYF.

In its sample, this clone was seen a few times. This chain joins TRBV9 and TRBJ2-1, with TRBD2 identical over 8 bases. V lost 0 bases and J lost 6; bases outside the gene matches: 8. CDR3 length: 16 amino acids. Per germline, CDR1 SGDLS and CDR2 YYNGEE. CDR3 residues: CASSVATTSALNEQFF. CDR3 coding DNA: TGTGCCAGCAGCGTAGCTACGACTAGCGCCCTCAATGAGCAGTTCTTC. Drawing the rest from reference TRBV9 and TRBJ2-1, the complete variable domain is DSGVTQTPKHLITATGQRVTLRCSPRSGDLSVYWYQQSLDQGLQFLIQYYNGEERAKGNILERFSAQQFPDLHSELNLSSLELGDSALYFCASSVATTSALNEQFFGPGTRLTVL.

This clone was counted a single time. The chain links TRBV11-3 to TRBJ2-1; TRBD2 matches 7 bases. The CDR3 is made up of 17 amino acids. V lost 4 bases to trimming and J lost 3 bases; unmatched junction nucleotides: 12. Germline values: CDR1 SGHNT, CDR2 YENEEA. The CDR3 region has the DNA TGTGCCAGCAGCTCAGCACGAGGGAGGGTTCGCTACAATGAGCAGTTCTTC. Amino acids: CASSSARGRVRYNEQFF.